This T cell receptor (beta chain) was documented in a study of early T cells in non-severe SARS-CoV-2 infection (dated by TCRdb to 2020 to 2023). As for the study more broadly: Bulk RNA from unsorted whole blood was used for TCR sequencing, so alpha and beta chains could not be paired. On the study overall, not on this receptor specifically: VDJdb matching was skewed toward anti-spike CD8 responses, so virus-specific expansions were likely underestimated and private and CD4 specificities were missed.

The CDR3 sequence holds 14 residues, the cysteine and phenylalanine included. This entry keeps only the CDR3 DNA: 42 bases, framed from base 1. V is pruned by 5 bases and J by 8 bases, leaving 10 bases of the junction without a gene match. The study was a case-control design nested within a healthcare worker cohort in London, UK, with weekly nasopharyngeal swab PCR tests and blood sampling. Healthcare workers were enrolled in the week of the UK lockdown, from 23 to 31 March 2020, and were followed every week for up to roughly 16 weeks. This clonotype occurred once. It lacks a known antigen. This may arise from a read error, as a much more abundant clone is one base away. To prepare the library, 5' RACE was applied. Reads for this sample came from a NextSeq 500. To correct for sequencing error and PCR bias, the TCR library protocol tagged individual cDNA molecules with unique molecular identifiers. Both TCR alpha and beta chains were sequenced, and tight co-correlation was observed between alpha and beta sequence abundances in each sample. On the authors' methods: V gene, J gene and CDR3 annotation of TCR sequences was performed with Decombinator V4. Expanded TCRs were defined as changing significantly between any two time points under a Poisson model with p below 0.0001. TCR abundances were normalised to the total number of TCRs sequenced per sample and were expressed as counts per million. TRAV1-2 paired with TRAJ12, TRAJ20 or TRAJ33 defined MAIT TCRs, while TRAV10 paired with TRAJ18 defined iNKT TCRs. VDJdb, accessed 1 November 2021, was searched for CMV, EBV and SARS-CoV-2 annotated TCRs, with TCRs annotated for multiple antigens excluded. Using fastp trimming at Q25 and MiXCR clonotype assembly, TCRdb reanalyzed the public sequencing data and kept in-frame beta chains. Duplicate CDR3 protein sequences are folded into a single record with the most common DNA and genes. The V and J calls were not made by the authors but by TCRdb's processing. In all, the sample holds about 34,000 distinct CDR3 sequences, and roughly 6% of those were seen once. The ten largest make up 7.5% to 8% of the sample.

The sequence is built from TRBV12-3 or TRBV12-4 and TRBJ1-1; 8 central nucleotides agree with TRBD1. The TCR originated in an adult who was a healthcare worker with PCR-confirmed SARS-CoV-2 infection or an uninfected control (not recorded which). Sequencing input: whole blood. The nucleotides are TGTGCCAGCAGTGCACGACCCCGGACAGGGGAAGCTTTCTTT. Translation gives CASSARPRTGEAFF.